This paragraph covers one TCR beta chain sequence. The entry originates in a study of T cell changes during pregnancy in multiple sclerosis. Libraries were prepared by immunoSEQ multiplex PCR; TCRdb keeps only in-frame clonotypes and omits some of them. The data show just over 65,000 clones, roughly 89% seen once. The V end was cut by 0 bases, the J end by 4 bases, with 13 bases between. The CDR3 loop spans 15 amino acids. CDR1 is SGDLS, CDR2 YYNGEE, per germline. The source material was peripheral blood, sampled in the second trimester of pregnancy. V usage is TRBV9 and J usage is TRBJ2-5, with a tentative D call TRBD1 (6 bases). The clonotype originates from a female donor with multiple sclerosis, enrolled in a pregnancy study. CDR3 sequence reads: CASSVGGQGLETQYF. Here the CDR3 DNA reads TGTGCCAGCAGCGTAGGGGGCCAGGGGTTAGAGACCCAGTACTTC.